This T cell receptor beta chain was identified in a study of vaccination and CD4 T cells after COVID-19. The overall study: Four females and six males made up the convalescents, with two Hispanic. Overlapping peptides covering the spike proteins of SARS-CoV-2, HCoV-NL63, HCoV-OC43 and HCoV-229E were added to stimulate cells.

This sample's treatment: roughly 10-day PBMC culture with coronavirus spike peptide pools or control peptides (ViraFEST assay). A word on this clonotype: Its antigen is currently unknown.

Sequence data for DNA of cultured CD4+ T cells were generated by the Oncomine TCR Beta short-read assay. Using its own MiXCR run on the PCR reads, TCRdb lists one record per CDR3 protein. The sample holds 15,000 or so distinct CDR3 sequences, roughly three fifths seen once. The CDR3 has 15 residues. Germline values: CDR1 MNHEY, CDR2 SVGEGT. Deletions cut 0 bases from V and 4 bases from J, with 12 bases between. The clonotype comes from a human donor who had recovered from COVID-19. The chain recombines TRBV6-2 or TRBV6-3 with TRBJ1-1; unclear D gene. Material for sequencing was CD4+ T cells from blood, cultured in vitro. The CDR3 loop is CASSYSAGRVTEAFF. The CDR3 nucleotides are TGTGCCAGCAGTTACTCGGCAGGCAGAGTCACTGAAGCTTTCTTT.